These 12 T cell receptor beta chains came from one sample sequenced in a study of siplizumab effects on memory and regulatory T cells. Assay used: immunoSEQ multiplex PCR; TCRdb lists only in-frame clones, some missing. Counted here are over 85,000 clones, about 93% occurring once; the ten biggest clones make up 1% to 1.3%. The sequencing input was CD4+ T cells sorted from blood. These receptors all stem from a human donor in good health.

This clone was detected only once. This chain connects TRBV15 to TRBJ2-3; 11 nucleotides line up with TRBD2. CDR1 is LNHNV, CDR2 YYDKDF, per germline (reference sequence). This CDR3 is built from 17 residues. V trimming: 0 bases; J trimming: 4 bases; junction bases outside the gene matches: 6. As DNA, the CDR3 is TGTGCCACCAGCAGAGACTATACTAGCGGGAGAGCAGATACGCAGTATTTT. Protein: CATSRDYTSGRADTQYF. The full variable domain, completed using reference TRBV15 and TRBJ2-3, is DAMVIQNPRYQVTQFGKPVTLSCSQTLNHNVMYWYQQKSSQAPKLLFHYYDKDFNNEADTPDNFQSRRPNTSFCFLDIRSPGLGDTAMYLCATSRDYTSGRADTQYFGPGTRLTVL.

This sequence joins TRBV2 and TRBJ2-7; weak D call: TRBD2 (5 bases). V lost 0 bases to trimming and J lost 7 bases, with 13 bases between them. In germline, CDR1 is SNHLY, CDR2 FYNNEI. The CDR3 is made up of 14 amino acids. CDR3 sequence: CASSEARGLGEQYF. As DNA, the CDR3 is TGTGCCAGCAGTGAAGCGCGAGGGTTGGGGGAGCAGTACTTC.

The chain couples TRBV15 to TRBJ2-3; 10 bases fit TRBD1. This CDR3 has 15 amino acids. Losses at the gene ends were 3 bases for V and 7 bases for J; bases not matched to a gene: 7. Germline CDR1 LNHNV, CDR2 YYDKDF (reference sequence). The CDR3 sequence: CATSRLPGQGNTQYF. CDR3 nucleotides: TGTGCCACCAGCAGGCTTCCGGGACAGGGGAATACGCAGTATTTT.

This clone was picked up one time. The gene calls are TRBV19 and TRBJ2-2, with D unclear. The germline CDR1 and CDR2 sequences are LNHDA and SQIVND (reference sequence). This CDR3 is 15 amino acids long. Trimming cost V 3 bases and J 0 bases, with 8 bases left between them. CDR3 nucleotide sequence: TGTGCCAGTAGTATGGATCTCCCGAACACCGGGGAGCTGTTTTTT. Its translation is CASSMDLPNTGELFF.

The chain combines TRBV5-1 with TRBJ2-2; perhaps TRBD2 as D (8 bases). The CDR3 spans 17 residues. Germline V gene data show CDR1 as SGHRS and CDR2 as YFSETQ. V shed 3 bases and J shed 3 bases, with 18 bases lying between them. The CDR3 bases are TGCGCCAGCAGCTCCCTAATAGCGGGACAGTACACCGGGGAGCTGTTTTTT. As protein: CASSSLIAGQYTGELFF.

The chain is built from TRBV5-6 and TRBJ1-4; TRBD1 is a possible D gene (5 bases). Between the trimmed V and J ends, which lost 4 bases and 5 bases, there was a span of 12 bases. This CDR3 spans 14 amino acids. Germline CDR1 reads SGHDT; CDR2 reads YYEEEE. The CDR3 is CASSHTGLNEKLFF. CDR3 in DNA: TGTGCCAGCAGCCATACAGGACTAAATGAAAAACTGTTTTTT.

CDR3 in amino acids: CASSALPPSLGEKLFF. In DNA form, the CDR3 reads TGTGCCAGCAGCGCATTACCTCCCTCCTTAGGGGAAAAACTGTTTTTT. The chain uses TRBV7-9 and TRBJ1-4; D is undetermined. The CDR3 has 16 amino acids. CDR1 is SEHNR and CDR2 is FQNEAQ in the germline V gene (reference sequence). Trimming removed 5 bases at V and 8 bases at J, with 21 bases between.

This clone was picked up one time. This chain joins TRBV29-1 and TRBJ1-2, with no clear D. The V and J ends lost 4 bases and 4 bases respectively, with 10 bases between them. CDR3 length: 12 residues. Germline V gene data show CDR1 as SQVTM and CDR2 as ANQGSEA. CDR3: CSVAETVYGYTF. The DNA of the CDR3 is TGCAGCGTTGCCGAGACCGTCTATGGCTACACCTTC.

The chain combines TRBV28 with TRBJ1-1; TRBD1 is a possible D gene (6 bases). Germline V CDR1 and CDR2: MDHEN, SYDVKM. Trimming pared 10 bases from V and 1 base from J, leaving 25 bases between. CDR3 length: 17 amino acids. Here the CDR3 DNA reads TGTGCCACCACGAAAGGACTCGGGGGGCGGAGGAACACTGAAGCTTTCTTT. Translation: CATTKGLGGRRNTEAFF.

V usage is TRBV6-5 and J usage is TRBJ1-2; D possibly corresponds to TRBD1 (6 bases). The V end was cut by 6 bases, the J end by 2 bases, with 13 bases between. The germline V gene encodes CDR1 MNHEY and CDR2 SVGAGI. This CDR3 spans 14 amino acids. CDR3 coding DNA: TGTGCCAGCAGCCGGACAGACGCAAACTATGGCTACACCTTC. As protein: CASSRTDANYGYTF.

The chain joins TRBV5-1 to TRBJ2-1, with D perhaps given as TRBD1 or TRBD2 (7 bases each). CDR3 length: 16 residues. The ends were cut back, 4 bases at V and 1 base at J, with 15 bases in the middle. Looked up from germline, CDR1 is SGHRS and CDR2 is YFSETQ. The CDR3 region is CASSQGGGSSYNEQFF. In DNA form, the CDR3 reads TGCGCCAGCAGCCAGGGGGGCGGGAGTTCCTACAATGAGCAGTTCTTC.

The chain combines TRBV7-3 with TRBJ1-2, with D unresolved. Germline lookup yields CDR1 SGHTA and CDR2 FQGTGA. CDR3 length equals 15 residues. Trimming removed 0 bases at V and 6 bases at J, with 14 bases between. The CDR3 here is CASSLTFGPQDGYTF. The CDR3 nucleotides read TGTGCCAGCAGCTTAACATTCGGACCCCAGGATGGCTACACCTTC.